The 26 T cell receptor beta chains below come from one sample, sequenced in a study of blood T cell repertoires in COVID-19. Clones were read by immunoSEQ multiplex PCR, and TCRdb kept only the in-frame ones, dropping some. The sample yields around 400,000 clones, around 87% seen once. Sequenced: peripheral blood. Receptor source: an older woman with COVID-19, enrolled during active disease.

The sample holds a few counts of this clone. V gene TRBV19 combines with J gene TRBJ1-6, with 9 bases identical to TRBD1. The CDR3 is 17 amino acids. CDR1 and CDR2 from the germline V gene are LNHDA and SQIVND (reference sequence). V shed 5 bases and J 7 bases; nucleotides not matched to a gene: 12. CDR3 DNA: TGTGCCAGTAGTTCCCTGCCCGGGACAGGGATCAATTCACCCCTCCACTTT. Amino acids: CASSSLPGTGINSPLHF.

The V and J genes are TRBV27 and TRBJ2-5; 15 positions agree with TRBD2. This CDR3 is 17 amino acids long. Losses at the gene ends were 6 bases for V and 2 bases for J; bases not matched to a gene: 7. CDR1 and CDR2 (germline): MNHEY, SMNVEV (reference sequence). The CDR3 protein is CASRRTSGGETQETQYF. CDR3 coding DNA: TGTGCCAGCAGGCGGACTAGCGGGGGGGAAACTCAAGAGACCCAGTACTTC.

The J gene is TRBJ2-3, the V gene TRBV5-1; TRBD2 is a possible D gene (5 bases). The germline V gene has CDR1 SGHRS and CDR2 YFSETQ. V lost 2 bases and J lost 0, with 16 bases in between. This CDR3 comprises 17 residues. CDR3 region: CASSLSGNSPSTDTQYF. DNA of the CDR3: TGCGCCAGCAGCTTAAGCGGAAACTCACCTAGCACAGATACGCAGTATTTT.

The chain is built from TRBV5-1 and TRBJ1-2; 10 bases fit TRBD1. Germline assignment: CDR1 SGHRS and CDR2 YFSETQ. V lost 4 bases, J lost 0 bases, and 6 bases stayed unmatched. The CDR3 length is 16 residues. The CDR3 sequence is CASSPGQGLANYGYTF. DNA of the CDR3: TGCGCCAGCAGCCCGGGACAGGGGTTGGCTAACTATGGCTACACCTTC.

V and J are TRBV6-5 and TRBJ1-5; 7 nucleotides line up with TRBD1. Germline CDR1 MNHEY, CDR2 SVGAGI. The CDR3 contains 15 residues. The J segment lost 6 bases and the V segment lost 5 bases, leaving 10 bases of the junction unmatched. The CDR3 region is CASSRLDRAGQPQHF. The DNA of the CDR3 is TGTGCCAGCAGTCGCCTCGACAGGGCGGGTCAGCCCCAGCATTTT.

This clone was counted between two and nine times. The rearrangement joins TRBV7-9 to TRBJ1-2; 7 nucleotides agree with TRBD1. CDR3 length: 14 residues. Germline V CDR1 and CDR2: SEHNR, FQNEAQ (reference sequence). The V and J ends lost 1 base and 4 bases, in that order; junction bases with no gene match: 3. CDR3 DNA: TGTGCCAGCAGCTTAGAGGACAGGACCTATGGCTACACCTTC. Protein: CASSLEDRTYGYTF.

This clone came up once. A much larger clone differs by one base, so this may be a read error. The chain couples TRBV7-6 to TRBJ2-3; tentative D call: TRBD2 (5 bases). Germline CDR1 reads SGHVS; CDR2 reads FNYEAQ. The V gene lost 3 bases and the J gene lost 4 bases, with 5 bases spanning the gap. The CDR3 extends over 12 amino acids. CDR3 sequence reads: CASSLRADTQYF. The CDR3 nucleotides read TGTGCCAGCAGCTTGCGGGCAGATACGCAGTATTTT.

This clone was recorded a few times. CDR3 sequence reads: CASSPRTGTFSYEQYF. CDR3 DNA: TGTGCCAGCAGCCCACGGACAGGAACATTCTCCTACGAGCAGTACTTC. The gene calls are TRBV7-9 and TRBJ2-7; 7 positions agree with TRBD1. This CDR3 comprises 16 residues. V lost 5 bases, J lost 0 bases, and 10 bases stayed unmatched. Looked up from germline, CDR1 is SEHNR and CDR2 is FQNEAQ (reference sequence). Drawing the rest from reference TRBV7-9 and TRBJ2-7, the complete variable domain is DTGVSQNPRHKITKRGQNVTFRCDPISEHNRLYWYRQTLGQGPEFLTYFQNEAQLEKSRLLSDRFSAERPKGSFSTLEIQRTEQGDSAMYLCASSPRTGTFSYEQYFGPGTRLTVT.

The genes are TRBV28 and TRBJ2-1, with TRBD1 matching over 9 bases. V was clipped by 8 bases and J by 9 bases; unmatched bases: 14. Germline values: CDR1 MDHEN, CDR2 SYDVKM. This CDR3 contains 15 residues. The CDR3 DNA sequence: TGTGCCAGCGGAACCCCCGGGACAGGGCCCCCTGAGCAGTTCTTC. Translation: CASGTPGTGPPEQFF.

This clone was picked up one time. The chain joins TRBV27 to TRBJ1-6; 7 positions match TRBD1. Germline V gene sequence: CDR1 MNHEY, CDR2 SMNVEV (reference sequence). The V gene end was trimmed by 0 bases and the J gene end by 3 bases; junction bases not matched to a gene: 5. The CDR3 contains 17 residues. CDR3 nucleotide sequence: TGTGCCAGCAGTTTATCCCTAAGGGACAGCTATAATTCACCCCTCCACTTT. Translation: CASSLSLRDSYNSPLHF.

The rearrangement links TRBV6-5 to TRBJ2-2; 7 nucleotides match TRBD1. This CDR3 region has 14 residues. The V gene end was trimmed by 8 bases and the J gene end by 8 bases; junction bases not matched to a gene: 11. Germline CDR1 and CDR2: MNHEY and SVGAGI. CDR3 protein: CASSDRAQAGELFF. The CDR3 bases are TGTGCCAGCTCTGACAGGGCGCAAGCAGGGGAGCTGTTTTTT.

This clone was counted once. The chain links TRBV28 to TRBJ1-1; 9 bases fit TRBD1. Germline V gene lookup returns CDR1 MDHEN and CDR2 SYDVKM. V lost 3 bases and J lost 6; bases outside the gene matches: 8. The CDR3 runs to 15 residues. CDR3 sequence reads: CASSFYGQGKAEAFF. DNA of the CDR3: TGTGCCAGCAGTTTCTACGGACAGGGGAAAGCTGAAGCTTTCTTT. Looking up the rest from reference TRBV28 and TRBJ1-1 gives the full variable domain: DVKVTQSSRYLVKRTGEKVFLECVQDMDHENMFWYRQDPGLGLRLIYFSYDVKMKEKGDIPEGYSVSREKKERFSLILESASTNQTSMYLCASSFYGQGKAEAFFGQGTRLTVV.

The chain links TRBV19 to TRBJ1-1; D uncertain. CDR1 is LNHDA and CDR2 is SQIVND in the germline V gene (reference sequence). The CDR3 runs to 15 residues. Trimming left V 7 bases short and J 1 base short, with 16 bases between. The CDR3, as DNA: TGTGCCAGTACCTCAGGCGGGCCTCGGAACACTGAAGCTTTCTTT. Translation gives CASTSGGPRNTEAFF.

The chain couples TRBV7-2 to TRBJ2-5; a possible D gene is TRBD2 (5 bases). The CDR3 covers 15 residues. The ends were cut back, 0 bases at V and 1 base at J, with 9 bases in the middle. Per germline, CDR1 SGHTA and CDR2 FQGNSA. In DNA, the CDR3 is TGTGCCAGCAGCTTAGCTTCGGGGTTCCAAGAGACCCAGTACTTC. Protein product: CASSLASGFQETQYF. The variable domain in full, with the rest retrieved from reference TRBV7-2 and TRBJ2-5, is GAGVSQSPSNKVTEKGKDVELRCDPISGHTALYWYRQSLGQGLEFLIYFQGNSAPDKSGLPSDRFSAERTGGSVSTLTIQRTQQEDSAVYLCASSLASGFQETQYFGPGTRLLVL.

J is TRBJ2-1 and V is TRBV5-8; 9 positions agree with TRBD2. After removal of 0 bases from V and 9 bases from J, the junction contained 4 bases not matched to a gene. The length of the CDR3 is 14 residues. The germline CDR1 and CDR2 sequences are SGHTS and YDEGEE. CDR3 protein: CASSLALAGVEQFF. The CDR3 region has the DNA TGTGCCAGCAGCTTGGCCTTAGCGGGGGTTGAGCAGTTCTTC.

The J gene is TRBJ2-1, the V gene TRBV28, with 14 nucleotides matching TRBD2. The V segment lost 7 bases and the J segment 7 bases; nucleotides outside the gene matches: 6. Germline assignment: CDR1 MDHEN and CDR2 SYDVKM. The CDR3 is 15 amino acids. DNA of the CDR3: TGTGCCAGCACTCTGGGGACTAGCGGGGGTAATGAGCAGTTCTTC. This encodes CASTLGTSGGNEQFF.

CDR3 in amino acids: CASSAGTGSYEQYF. CDR3 DNA sequence: TGTGCCAGCAGCGCCGGGACAGGCTCCTACGAGCAGTACTTC. The chain couples TRBV7-8 to TRBJ2-7; TRBD1 matches 8 bases. With 5 bases clipped from V and 0 bases from J, the junction kept 3 bases outside the gene matches. This CDR3 comprises 14 residues. Germline V lookup: CDR1 SGHVS, CDR2 FQNEAQ.

The rearrangement links TRBV2 to TRBJ2-5; 7 bases map to TRBD2. J lost 5 bases, V lost 4 bases, and 10 bases had no gene match. CDR1 and CDR2 (germline): SNHLY, FYNNEI. CDR3 size: 15 residues. The CDR3 loop reads CASSGLAQVGETQYF. For the CDR3, the DNA is TGTGCCAGCAGTGGACTAGCCCAGGTCGGGGAGACCCAGTACTTC.

This clone has just one count. This rearrangement joins TRBV5-1 to TRBJ2-5; 8 nucleotides align to TRBD2. CDR1 is SGHRS and CDR2 is YFSETQ in the germline V gene. Trimming took 0 bases from V and 6 from J; bases not matched to a gene: 10. CDR3 length equals 16 residues. The CDR3 region is CASSLDGAGVIKTQYF. The CDR3 DNA reads as TGCGCCAGCAGCTTGGATGGAGCGGGGGTAATCAAGACCCAGTACTTC.

This clone has a single count. The rearrangement joins TRBV3-1 (or the pseudogene TRBV3-2) to TRBJ1-2, with TRBD1 matching 11 bases. Germline V gives CDR1 LGHDT, CDR2 YNNKEL (reference sequence). The CDR3 spans 15 residues. After removal of 6 bases from V and 6 bases from J, the junction contained 9 bases not matched to a gene. The CDR3 coding sequence is TGTGCCAGCAGGTACTCGGGACAGGGGGACCATGGCTACACCTTC. Its protein product is CASRYSGQGDHGYTF.

This clone was observed once. The chain joins TRBV6-1 to TRBJ2-2; 7 nucleotides agree with TRBD1. The CDR3 extends over 16 amino acids. V was pared by 2 bases and J by 4 bases, with 7 bases of the junction left unmatched. CDR1 is MNHNS, CDR2 SASEGT, per germline. CDR3 in amino acids: CASSERGQAGTGELFF. CDR3 bases: TGTGCCAGCAGTGAAAGAGGACAGGCGGGCACCGGGGAGCTGTTTTTT.

The rearrangement joins TRBV9 to TRBJ2-3; 13 positions match TRBD2. V lost 4 bases, J lost 5 bases, and 7 bases stayed unmatched. Germline values: CDR1 SGDLS, CDR2 YYNGEE. CDR3 size: 16 residues. This CDR3 reads CASSSRLAGGVDTQYF. CDR3 DNA sequence: TGTGCCAGCAGCTCCCGACTAGCGGGGGGTGTAGATACGCAGTATTTT.

The V and J genes are TRBV9 and TRBJ2-5; D possibly corresponds to TRBD1 (5 bases). Between the trimmed V and J ends, which lost 1 base and 7 bases, there was a span of 14 bases. The CDR3 has 14 amino acids. In germline, CDR1 is SGDLS, CDR2 YYNGEE. Written as DNA, the CDR3 is TGTGCCAGCAGCGTATCTGGGGCGACCCCGACCCAGTACTTC. Encoded protein: CASSVSGATPTQYF.

The rearrangement links TRBV7-3 to TRBJ2-1; no definite D call. There are 15 residues in the CDR3. The ends were cut back, 2 bases at V and 0 bases at J, with 8 bases in the middle. Looked up from germline, CDR1 is SGHTA and CDR2 is FQGTGA. Written as DNA, the CDR3 is TGTGCCAGCAGCTTAGTGGTGAGCTCCTACAATGAGCAGTTCTTC. This codes for CASSLVVSSYNEQFF.

This chain uses TRBV7-3 with TRBJ2-7; the D gene is possibly TRBD1 (6 bases). Looked up from germline, CDR1 is SGHTA and CDR2 is FQGTGA. The germline V and J ends were trimmed by 6 bases and 6 bases, with 12 bases remaining between them. The CDR3 extends over 12 amino acids. In nucleotides, the CDR3 is TGTGCCAGCAGGATCGGGACAAGCGAGCAGTACTTC. This codes for CASRIGTSEQYF.

The J gene is TRBJ2-5, the V gene TRBV27, with 13 bases matching TRBD2. Germline V gene data show CDR1 as MNHEY and CDR2 as SMNVEV (reference sequence). Germline trimming cut 3 bases from V and 3 bases from J; bases unmatched to any gene: 7. This CDR3 is built from 17 residues. CDR3 nucleotides: TGTGCCAGCAGTTTCAGGACTAGCGGGGGCCGGGAAGAGACCCAGTACTTC. This encodes CASSFRTSGGREETQYF.